These T cell receptor beta chains were read from a single sample in a study of OX40 agonist ivuxolimab in advanced cancers. Generated by immunoSEQ multiplex PCR, the TCRdb table keeps only in-frame clones and is missing some. The repertoire holds about 80,000 clones, with approximately 91% as singletons. Sequences were derived from CD4+ or CD8+ T cells sorted from blood, sampled in a trial of the OX40 agonist ivuxolimab. These receptors all come from an adult with an advanced solid tumor such as melanoma, head and neck, liver or kidney cancer. Each CDR3 is given with its conserved first and last residue. Fields, in order: J gene, V gene, D gene, clone size, CDR3 DNA, CDR3 protein. D genes are given only for firm matches. Size is omitted from some rows. Given values are once, few, many or a class for expanded clones.

>TRBJ2-1|TRBV7-2|TRBD1|NA
TGTGCCAGCAGCTTTGACAGGGTTGAGCAGTTCTTC
CASSFDRVEQFF
>TRBJ2-1|TRBV5-1|TRBD1|NA
TGCGCCAGCAGCGTACAGGGGCCCTACAATGAGCAGTTCTTC
CASSVQGPYNEQFF
>TRBJ1-5|TRBV30|NA|few
TGTGCCTGGAGCGCCTTCGGGCAGCCCCAGCATTTT
CAWSAFGQPQHF
>TRBJ2-5|TRBV5-6|NA|NA
TGTGCCAGCAGCAAGGGACTTAAGAGAGAGACCCAGTACTTC
CASSKGLKRETQYF
>TRBJ2-5|TRBV7-9|TRBD1|NA
TGTGCCAGCAGCCCCCTAACCGGGACAGGGCCGCAAGAGACCCAGTACTTC
CASSPLTGTGPQETQYF
>TRBJ2-3|TRBV9|NA|NA
TGTGCCAGCAGCCCCAGGCAGGTTCCATGGCCAGATACGCAGTATTTT
CASSPRQVPWPDTQYF
>TRBJ2-5|TRBV15|NA|NA
TGTGCCACCAGCGAAGGAGTGGGGCAAGAGACCCAGTACTTC
CATSEGVGQETQYF
>TRBJ2-1|TRBV6-1|NA|NA
TGTGCCAGCAGTGAAGGGAGGGTTAACAATGAGCAGTTCTTC
CASSEGRVNNEQFF
>TRBJ2-7|TRBV9|NA|NA
TGTGCCAGCAGCGTAGGTAGCGGCCACTACGAGCAGTACTTC
CASSVGSGHYEQYF
>TRBJ2-3|TRBV28|NA|NA
TGTGCCAGCAGTCCAAACTCGCGCACAGATACGCAGTATTTT
CASSPNSRTDTQYF
>TRBJ2-4|TRBV6-1|NA|NA
TGTGCCAGCAGTGAACCTGGGGGGGGCGAAGCCAAAAACATTCAGTACTTC
CASSEPGGGEAKNIQYF
>TRBJ1-2|TRBV11-2|NA|NA
TGTGCCAGCAGCCATACACCAAACTATGGCTACACCTTC
CASSHTPNYGYTF
>TRBJ2-1|TRBV15|NA|few
TGTGCCACCAGCAGAGAACAACTCCTTAGTGAGCAGTTCTTC
CATSREQLLSEQFF
>TRBJ1-3|TRBV30|NA|once
TGTGCCTGGAGTGCCGTGGGAAACACCATATATTTT
CAWSAVGNTIYF
>TRBJ2-3|TRBV4-1|NA|once
TGCGCCAGCAGCCATACAGGGGATACGCAGTATTTT
CASSHTGDTQYF
>TRBJ2-5|TRBV6-5|TRBD1|NA
TGTGCCAGCAGTCGTAAAGGGGGCCCCCTAGAGACCCAGTACTTC
CASSRKGGPLETQYF
>TRBJ1-3|TRBV7-9|NA|NA
TGTGCCAGCAGCCTACTACAGGCTGGAAACACCATATATTTT
CASSLLQAGNTIYF
>TRBJ1-2|TRBV6-6|NA|NA
TGTGCCATCGGGGCGGGGAACTATGGCTACACCTTC
CAIGAGNYGYTF
>TRBJ2-1|TRBV6-6|NA|NA
TGTGCCAGCAGCCGCGATCCCTACAATGAGCAGTTCTTC
CASSRDPYNEQFF
>TRBJ2-1|TRBV28|TRBD1|NA
TGTGCCACGACAGGGGCGGGACAGAGCTCCTACAATGAGCAGTTCTTC
CATTGAGQSSYNEQFF
>TRBJ2-3|TRBV5-5|NA|NA
TGTGCCAGCAGGCCACGGGGCACAGATACGCAGTATTTT
CASRPRGTDTQYF
>TRBJ2-1|TRBV5-4|NA|NA
TGTGCCAGCAGCTTGGGAGGCGGGTGGGGTTACAATGAGCAGTTCTTC
CASSLGGGWGYNEQFF
>TRBJ2-7|TRBV4-1|TRBD2|NA
TGCGCCAGCAGCCGGGGACTAGCGGGGGGCTACGAGCAGTACTTC
CASSRGLAGGYEQYF
>TRBJ2-7|TRBV6-5|TRBD1|NA
TGTGCCAGCAGCCACCGGGACAGGAGCTACGAGCAGTACTTC
CASSHRDRSYEQYF
>TRBJ2-7|TRBV5-1|TRBD1|NA
TGCGCCAGCGGCCGGTGGGACAGGGAACACGAGCAGTACTTC
CASGRWDREHEQYF
>TRBJ2-5|TRBV12-5|TRBD2|NA
TGTGCTAGTGGTGCGAGCGGGGAAGAGACCCAGTACTTC
CASGASGEETQYF
>TRBJ2-5|TRBV6-5|NA|NA
TGTGCCAGCAGTTACTCGCAGGCGAATCAAGAGACCCAGTACTTC
CASSYSQANQETQYF
>TRBJ1-1|TRBV11-2|TRBD1|NA
TGTGCCAGCGGGACAGGGATGAACACTGAAGCTTTCTTT
CASGTGMNTEAFF
>TRBJ2-2|TRBV6-1|NA|few
TGTGCCAGCAGTGAATCCTGGGGGCGTGGCACCGGGGAGCTGTTTTTT
CASSESWGRGTGELFF
>TRBJ2-7|TRBV7-9|TRBD1|NA
TGTGCCAGCAGCCCGTGGACAGGGGGGCACTACGAGCAGTACTTC
CASSPWTGGHYEQYF
>TRBJ2-7|TRBV7-8|TRBD2|NA
TGTGCCAGCAGCTTAGTCGGCGGGAGGGCAGGTGAGCAGTACTTC
CASSLVGGRAGEQYF
>TRBJ2-2|TRBV29-1|NA|NA
TGCAGCGTTGTCGTGTCGTGGGGGGTTAAGGCCGGGGAGCTGTTTTTT
CSVVVSWGVKAGELFF
>TRBJ2-1|TRBV11-2|TRBD2|few
TGTGCCAGCAGCTCCGACCGTAGCGGGAGGTCCTACAATGAGCAGTTCTTC
CASSSDRSGRSYNEQFF
>TRBJ1-4|TRBV7-2|NA|NA
TGTGCCAGCAGCTTAGTAGGGGACGGGGAAAAACTGTTTTTT
CASSLVGDGEKLFF
>TRBJ2-3|TRBV7-2|NA|NA
TGTGCCAGCAGCTTAGCGAGTACAGATACGCAGTATTTT
CASSLASTDTQYF
>TRBJ2-5|TRBV7-9|TRBD1|NA
TGTGCCAGCAGCTGGACAGGGGGCGCGTTGGACCAAGAGACCCAGTACTTC
CASSWTGGALDQETQYF
>TRBJ2-5|TRBV5-6|NA|NA
TGTGCCAGCAGCCGGGGACCCCAGTACTTC
CASSRGPQYF
>TRBJ2-7|TRBV7-2|NA|few
TGTGCCAGCAGCTTAGGGGGTGGGAGAGAGCAGTACTTC
CASSLGGGREQYF
>TRBJ2-6|TRBV5-4|NA|NA
TGTGCCAGCAGCTTGATTAAAGGCTCTGGGGCCAACGTCCTGACTTTC
CASSLIKGSGANVLTF
>TRBJ1-2|TRBV2|NA|NA
TGTGCCAGTGTTTACTCGGGCTATGGCTACACCTTC
CASVYSGYGYTF
>TRBJ1-4|TRBV6-6|NA|NA
TGTGCCAGCAGTGCCGACCGGGGGGTAGAAAAACTGTTTTTT
CASSADRGVEKLFF
>TRBJ2-3|TRBV2|TRBD2|few
TGTGCCAGCAGTCGACAACCGGGCGGGGGAAGCACAGATACGCAGTATTTT
CASSRQPGGGSTDTQYF
>TRBJ2-1|TRBV28|NA|NA
TGTGCCAGCAGCCTCGACAGCAATGAGCAGTTCTTC
CASSLDSNEQFF
>TRBJ2-2|TRBV19|NA|NA
TGTGCCAGTATGGTCGACAGAGGCATCGGGGAGCTGTTTTTT
CASMVDRGIGELFF
>TRBJ1-6|TRBV5-1|TRBD1|NA
TGCGCCAGCAGCCCGGGACAGGGTAACAATTCACCCCTCCACTTT
CASSPGQGNNSPLHF
>TRBJ2-2|TRBV6-1|NA|NA
TGTGCCACCTCGACCAACAGGGATAGAGTTGGGGAGCTGTTTTTT
CATSTNRDRVGELFF
>TRBJ2-1|TRBV7-9|TRBD1|few
TGTGCCAGCGGAAGGGACAGGGGGTTATATGAGCAGTTCTTC
CASGRDRGLYEQFF
>TRBJ1-2|TRBV28|NA|once
TGTGCCAGCAGTTTAAGGTGGGCAGGGAGCTATGGCTACACCTTC
CASSLRWAGSYGYTF
>TRBJ1-4|TRBV2|NA|NA
TGTGCCAGCAGGCCGAGGGTGAAGGAGGAAAAACTGTTTTTT
CASRPRVKEEKLFF
>TRBJ2-2|TRBV9|TRBD1|NA
TGTGCCAGCAGCGCCTCGGGACAGGGGGCAAGTACCGGGGAGCTGTTTTTT
CASSASGQGASTGELFF
>TRBJ2-5|TRBV5-1|NA|NA
TGCGCCAGCAGCTTGACTAGCCAAGAGACCCAGTACTTC
CASSLTSQETQYF